This is a list of T cell receptor beta chains from one sample in a study of cytomegalovirus exposure and HLA in healthy donors. Profiling relied on immunoSEQ multiplex PCR, and the TCRdb table lists in-frame clones only, not all of them. The table has some 130,000 clones, more than 75% seen once. The specimen sequenced was PBMCs. These receptors all stem from a woman in her 30s in good health and CMV-seronegative. Each CDR3 is given with its conserved first and last residue. A D gene is named only where the DNA matches it firmly. For some rows the clone size is stated as once, few or many, or as a class when expanded; others skip it.

j_call,clone_size,d_call,v_call,cdr3_aa,cdr3_nt
TRBJ2-3,-,-,TRBV7-3,CALIRRTDTQYF,TGTGCCCTCATCAGGCGCACAGATACGCAGTATTTT
TRBJ2-7,-,TRBD2,TRBV11-2,CASSPVGTRAHEQYF,TGTGCCAGCAGCCCTGTGGGGACTAGGGCCCACGAGCAGTACTTC
TRBJ1-1,once,TRBD1,TRBV18,CASSPGTDGTEAFF,TGTGCCAGCTCACCGGGGACAGACGGCACTGAAGCTTTCTTT
TRBJ1-1,many,-,TRBV29-1,CSAETVNTEAFF,TGCAGCGCCGAGACAGTAAACACTGAAGCTTTCTTT
TRBJ2-6,-,-,TRBV27,CASSSGSTGANVLTF,TGTGCCAGCAGTTCGGGGAGCACTGGGGCCAACGTCCTGACTTTC
TRBJ2-1,-,TRBD2,TRBV29-1,CSVGLLAGPYNEQFF,TGCAGCGTTGGGTTACTAGCGGGCCCATACAATGAGCAGTTCTTC
TRBJ1-2,-,TRBD1,TRBV7-9,CASSRQGTF,TGTGCCAGCAGTAGACAGGGAACCTTC
TRBJ1-2,-,TRBD1,TRBV28,CASSSPGQGNLVGGYTF,TGTGCCAGCAGTTCACCGGGACAGGGTAATCTCGTCGGCGGCTACACCTTC
TRBJ1-1,-,-,TRBV5-5,CASSFGRTWNTEAFF,TGTGCCAGCAGCTTCGGACGGACTTGGAATACTGAAGCTTTCTTT
TRBJ1-1,-,TRBD1,TRBV28,CASSLPAKGASAEAFF,TGTGCCAGCAGCCTCCCCGCTAAGGGGGCGTCGGCTGAAGCTTTCTTT
TRBJ2-7,-,TRBD1,TRBV7-3,CASSRDRGSEQYF,TGTGCCAGCAGCCGGGACAGGGGTAGCGAGCAGTACTTC
TRBJ2-7,-,-,TRBV7-9,CASSLVDSSYEQYF,TGTGCCAGCAGCTTAGTGGACAGCTCCTACGAGCAGTACTTC
TRBJ2-3,-,TRBD2,TRBV13,CASSLGLARSTDTQYF,TGTGCCAGCAGCTTGGGACTAGCGAGAAGCACAGATACGCAGTATTTT
TRBJ2-7,-,-,TRBV7-9,CASSLASLSEQYF,TGTGCCAGCAGCTTAGCGTCTTTGTCCGAGCAGTACTTC
TRBJ1-6,-,TRBD1,TRBV4-1,CASSQVAGGNSPLHF,TGCGCCAGCAGCCAAGTGGCAGGGGGAAATTCACCCCTCCACTTT
TRBJ1-1,once,TRBD1,TRBV5-1,CASSLDRGTEAFF,TGCGCCAGCAGCTTAGACAGGGGGACTGAAGCTTTCTTT
TRBJ1-1,-,TRBD1,TRBV4-1,CASSRTGVTEAFF,TGCGCCAGCAGCCGGACAGGGGTCACTGAAGCTTTCTTT
TRBJ1-1,-,TRBD1,TRBV5-1,CASSLVVGGDTEAFF,TGCGCCAGCAGCTTGGTCGTAGGGGGCGACACTGAAGCTTTCTTT
TRBJ2-1,-,TRBD2,TRBV30,CAWVGLAKDEQFF,TGTGCCTGGGTGGGACTAGCAAAGGATGAGCAGTTCTTC
TRBJ1-6,-,TRBD1,TRBV4-1,CASSQATGTGNWSPLHF,TGCGCCAGCAGCCAAGCCACCGGGACAGGGAATTGGTCACCCCTCCACTTT
TRBJ2-7,once,TRBD2,TRBV28,CASKRGSGVQYEQYF,TGTGCCAGCAAGCGGGGAAGCGGGGTCCAATACGAGCAGTACTTC
TRBJ2-1,-,TRBD2,TRBV30,CAWRMKAREGSLF,TGTGCCTGGAGGATGAAAGCGCGGGAGGGTAGTCTCTTC